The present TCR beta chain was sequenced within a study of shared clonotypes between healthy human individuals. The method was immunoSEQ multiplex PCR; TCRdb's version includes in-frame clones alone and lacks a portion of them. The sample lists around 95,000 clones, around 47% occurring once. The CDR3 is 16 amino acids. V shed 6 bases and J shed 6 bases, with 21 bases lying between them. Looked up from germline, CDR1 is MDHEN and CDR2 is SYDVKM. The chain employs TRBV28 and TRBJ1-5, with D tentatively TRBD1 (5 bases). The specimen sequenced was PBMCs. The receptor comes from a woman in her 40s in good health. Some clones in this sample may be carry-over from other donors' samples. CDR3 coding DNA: TGTGCCAGCAGACCATTTAGGGGCCACCAGGGTCAGCCCCAGCATTTT. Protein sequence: CASRPFRGHQGQPQHF.